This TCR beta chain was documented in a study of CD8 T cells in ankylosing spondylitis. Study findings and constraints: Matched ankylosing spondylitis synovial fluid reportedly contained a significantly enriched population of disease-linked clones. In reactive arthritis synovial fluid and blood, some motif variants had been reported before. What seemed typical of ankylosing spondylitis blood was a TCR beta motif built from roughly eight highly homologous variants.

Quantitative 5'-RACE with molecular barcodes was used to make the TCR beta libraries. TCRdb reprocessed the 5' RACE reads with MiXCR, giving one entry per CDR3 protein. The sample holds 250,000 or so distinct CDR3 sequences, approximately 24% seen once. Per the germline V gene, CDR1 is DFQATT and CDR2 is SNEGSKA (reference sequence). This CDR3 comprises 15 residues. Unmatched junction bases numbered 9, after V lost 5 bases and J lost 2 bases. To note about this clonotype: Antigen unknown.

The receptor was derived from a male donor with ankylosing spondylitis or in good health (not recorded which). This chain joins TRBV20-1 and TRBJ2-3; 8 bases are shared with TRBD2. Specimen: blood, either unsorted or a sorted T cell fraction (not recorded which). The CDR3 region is CSAFPRGGYTDTQYF. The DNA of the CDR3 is TGCAGTGCTTTCCCACGGGGGGGATACACAGATACGCAGTATTTT.